These T cell receptor beta chains were read from a single sample in a study of T cells in Graves' hyperthyroidism and ophthalmopathy. Using its own MiXCR run on the multiplex PCR reads, TCRdb lists one record per CDR3 protein. The sample lists about 700,000 distinct CDR3 sequences, 12% to 15% seen once, with about 10% in the top ten. The sample was blood. The receptors come from a young woman with Graves' hyperthyroidism. Both conserved end residues are part of each CDR3. A D gene is named only where the DNA matches it firmly. Expanded clones are given a class, and other clones once, few, many or no size at all.

J gene	clone size	V gene	D gene	CDR3 protein	CDR3 DNA
TRBJ1-5	many	TRBV6-5	TRBD1	CASSYVPGQGAYSNQPQHF	TGTGCCAGCAGTTACGTGCCGGGACAGGGGGCTTATAGCAATCAGCCCCAGCATTTT
TRBJ1-2	many	TRBV11-2	.	CASSLDLRGRVYGYTF	TGTGCCAGCAGCTTAGATTTGCGGGGGCGCGTATACGGCTACACCTTC
TRBJ2-1	few	TRBV7-2	.	CASSLRGISYNEQFF	TGTGCCAGCAGCTTAAGGGGGATCTCCTACAATGAGCAGTTCTTC
TRBJ2-4	few	TRBV12-3/TRBV12-4	TRBD2	CASSLTRLARAKNIQYF	TGTGCCAGCAGTTTAACTCGACTAGCGAGGGCCAAAAACATTCAGTACTTC
TRBJ2-7	many	TRBV13	TRBD1	CASSIRDRGFYEQYF	TGTGCCAGCAGCATCCGGGACAGGGGGTTCTACGAGCAGTACTTC
TRBJ2-5	.	TRBV6-1	TRBD2	CASSRDYEETQYF	TGTGCCAGCAGTCGGGACTACGAAGAGACCCAGTACTTC
TRBJ2-1	few	TRBV19	TRBD2	CASRAGGPHFSSYNEQFF	TGTGCCAGTAGAGCGGGAGGGCCGCATTTTAGCTCCTACAATGAGCAGTTCTTC
TRBJ2-7	.	TRBV28	.	CASSLLFQDGSYEQYF	TGTGCCAGCAGTTTACTATTCCAGGACGGATCCTACGAGCAGTACTTC
TRBJ2-1	many	TRBV5-1	.	CASSLGVRSYNEQFF	TGCGCCAGCAGCCTGGGCGTCCGCTCCTACAATGAGCAGTTCTTC
TRBJ2-7	once	TRBV14	TRBD2	CASSPTTSGSAEQYF	TGTGCCAGCAGCCCCACCACTAGCGGGTCTGCCGAGCAGTACTTC
TRBJ2-1	many	TRBV12-3/TRBV12-4	TRBD2	CASSSSSGNSYNEQFF	TGTGCCAGCAGTTCGAGTAGCGGGAACTCCTACAATGAGCAGTTCTTC
TRBJ1-1	.	TRBV7-9	.	CASSPRPGSSEAFF	TGTGCCAGCAGCCCCCGGCCAGGGAGTAGCGAAGCTTTCTTT
TRBJ2-7	many	TRBV3-1	TRBD2	CASSPESSGYYEQYF	TGTGCCAGCAGCCCAGAATCTAGCGGTTACTACGAGCAGTACTTC
TRBJ1-4	few	TRBV4-1	TRBD1	CASSQDRGTGAGTNEKLFF	TGCGCCAGCAGCCAAGATCGAGGGACAGGGGCCGGGACTAATGAAAAACTGTTTTTT
TRBJ1-4	once	TRBV4-1	.	CASSSPGAGGEKLFF	TGCGCCAGCAGCTCGCCGGGAGCGGGGGGTGAAAAACTGTTTTTT
TRBJ2-3	.	TRBV9	TRBD2	CASSVGGRIIDTQYF	TGTGCCAGCAGCGTAGGCGGGAGGATTATAGATACGCAGTATTTT
TRBJ2-7	many	TRBV6-1	TRBD1	CASSAPRTGREQYF	TGTGCCAGCAGTGCCCCGAGGACAGGCCGGGAGCAGTACTTC
TRBJ1-4	few	TRBV5-1	.	CASSFVGAANEKLFF	TGCGCCAGCAGCTTCGTGGGGGCTGCTAATGAAAAACTGTTTTTT
TRBJ2-7	many	TRBV20-1	.	CSASSAVEQYF	TGCAGTGCTAGTTCTGCGGTCGAGCAGTACTTC
TRBJ2-1	.	TRBV6-1	TRBD1	CASSVGTGDEQFF	TGTGCCAGCAGTGTAGGGACAGGGGATGAGCAGTTCTTC
TRBJ1-4	many	TRBV4-3	.	CASSPDLGATNEKLFF	TGCGCCAGCAGCCCTGACTTGGGTGCAACTAATGAAAAACTGTTTTTT
TRBJ2-1	.	TRBV12-3/TRBV12-4	.	CASSSSRGRYNEQFF	TGTGCCAGCAGTTCGAGTAGGGGAAGATACAATGAGCAGTTCTTC
TRBJ2-7	few	TRBV4-1	TRBD2	CASSWGGVPLDEQYF	TGCGCCAGCAGCTGGGGGGGGGTTCCCCTCGACGAGCAGTACTTC
TRBJ2-3	many	TRBV3-1	.	CASSQVRDTQYF	TGTGCCAGCAGCCAAGTCAGGGATACGCAGTATTTT
TRBJ2-7	many	TRBV7-9	TRBD2	CASSSSRYGRENTRDYEQYF	TGTGCCAGCAGCTCCTCCCGCTATGGGCGGGAGAACACAAGGGACTACGAGCAGTACTTC
TRBJ2-1	many	TRBV5-4	TRBD2	CASSFIGLAGEGQFF	TGTGCCAGCAGCTTTATTGGACTAGCGGGAGAGGGGCAGTTCTTC
TRBJ2-7	few	TRBV6-2/TRBV6-3	TRBD1	CASTMDRAPYEQYF	TGTGCCAGCACTATGGACAGGGCCCCTTACGAGCAGTACTTC
TRBJ2-5	many	TRBV13	.	CASSSRTPLPQNPVQETQYF	TGTGCCAGCAGCTCTAGGACTCCTCTGCCCCAAAACCCGGTACAAGAGACCCAGTACTTC
TRBJ2-2	.	TRBV7-2	.	CASSLVRVPLNTGELFF	TGTGCCAGCAGCTTAGTCAGGGTCCCCTTGAACACCGGGGAGCTGTTTTTT
TRBJ1-2	many	TRBV16	TRBD1	CASSQPRGTGRDYGYTF	TGTGCCAGCAGCCAACCTCGAGGGACAGGGCGAGACTATGGCTACACCTTC
TRBJ2-5	few	TRBV30	TRBD2	CAWSPRGGVQETQYF	TGTGCCTGGAGTCCCCGGGGAGGGGTTCAAGAGACCCAGTACTTC
TRBJ2-7	many	TRBV20-1	.	CSASTSQYYEQYF	TGCAGTGCTAGTACTAGTCAGTACTACGAGCAGTACTTC
TRBJ2-3	many	TRBV30	.	CAWSGRTSTDTQYF	TGTGCCTGGAGTGGTAGGACTAGCACAGATACGCAGTATTTT
TRBJ1-4	many	TRBV7-2	.	CATGRGTADEKLFF	TGTGCCACCGGTAGGGGCACCGCTGATGAAAAACTGTTTTTT
TRBJ1-1	many	TRBV6-2/TRBV6-3	.	CASSYLDGEAFF	TGTGCCAGCAGTTACCTAGACGGTGAAGCTTTCTTT
TRBJ2-7	.	TRBV4-1	.	CASSMGQLTSGLSYEQYF	TGCGCCAGCAGCATGGGACAGCTTACTAGCGGACTATCCTACGAGCAGTACTTC
TRBJ2-1	.	TRBV4-1	TRBD2	CASRTSGKLNEQFF	TGCGCCAGCAGGACTAGCGGGAAACTGAATGAGCAGTTCTTC
TRBJ2-7	many	TRBV12-3/TRBV12-4	TRBD1	CASRKKGASRQYF	TGTGCCAGCCGAAAAAAGGGGGCCTCAAGGCAGTACTTC
TRBJ2-7	many	TRBV3-1	.	CASSPYVGSYEQYF	TGTGCCAGCAGCCCGTATGTCGGGAGCTACGAGCAGTACTTC
TRBJ1-3	many	TRBV13	.	CASSSRTDLGNTIYF	TGTGCCAGCAGCTCGAGGACAGACCTTGGAAACACCATATATTTT
TRBJ2-7	few	TRBV4-2	.	CASSQEAFSYEQYF	TGTGCCAGCAGCCAAGAAGCCTTCTCCTACGAGCAGTACTTC
TRBJ2-7	few	TRBV7-8	TRBD1	CASSYRDRGLYEQYF	TGTGCCAGCAGCTATCGGGACAGGGGGCTCTACGAGCAGTACTTC
TRBJ1-5	many	TRBV15	.	CATSRQTDQPQHF	TGTGCCACCAGCAGGCAGACAGATCAGCCCCAGCATTTT
TRBJ1-1	many	TRBV28	.	CASSSDRTALNTEAFF	TGTGCCAGCAGTTCCGACCGGACAGCATTGAACACTGAAGCTTTCTTT
TRBJ1-1	few	TRBV25-1	.	CASSDRSTEAFF	TGTGCCAGCAGTGACAGATCCACTGAAGCTTTCTTT
TRBJ2-2	.	TRBV20-1	.	CSMGGRNTGELFF	TGCAGCATGGGCGGGCGGAACACCGGGGAGCTGTTTTTT
TRBJ2-3	many	TRBV5-6	.	CASSFGRGQYF	TGTGCCAGCAGCTTCGGAAGAGGGCAGTATTTT
TRBJ1-6	once	TRBV28	.	CASSEVGIYNSPLHF	TGTGCCAGCAGTGAAGTCGGCATATATAATTCACCCCTCCACTTT
TRBJ2-3	many	TRBV4-1	TRBD1	CASSQQGAGTDTQYF	TGCGCCAGCAGCCAACAGGGGGCAGGCACAGATACGCAGTATTTT
TRBJ1-1	many	TRBV28	TRBD1	CASSLTGGPNTEAFF	TGTGCCAGCAGTTTAACAGGGGGCCCGAACACTGAAGCTTTCTTT
TRBJ2-1	few	TRBV18	TRBD2	CASSPFGTSDGEQFF	TGTGCCAGCTCACCATTCGGGACTAGCGATGGTGAGCAGTTCTTC